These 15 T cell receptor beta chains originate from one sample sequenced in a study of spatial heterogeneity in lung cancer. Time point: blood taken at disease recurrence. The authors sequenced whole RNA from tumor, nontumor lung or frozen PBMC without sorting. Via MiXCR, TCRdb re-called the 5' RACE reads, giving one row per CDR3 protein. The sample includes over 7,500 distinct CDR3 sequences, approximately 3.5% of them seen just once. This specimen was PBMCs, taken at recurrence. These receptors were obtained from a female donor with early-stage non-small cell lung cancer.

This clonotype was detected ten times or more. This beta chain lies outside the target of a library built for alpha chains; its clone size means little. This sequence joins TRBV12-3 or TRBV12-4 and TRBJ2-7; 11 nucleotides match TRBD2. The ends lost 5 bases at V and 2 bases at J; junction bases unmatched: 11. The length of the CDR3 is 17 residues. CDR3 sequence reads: CASSLDLGTSGTYEQYF. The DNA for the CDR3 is TGTGCCAGCAGTCTAGACTTAGGGACTAGCGGAACCTACGAGCAGTACTTC.

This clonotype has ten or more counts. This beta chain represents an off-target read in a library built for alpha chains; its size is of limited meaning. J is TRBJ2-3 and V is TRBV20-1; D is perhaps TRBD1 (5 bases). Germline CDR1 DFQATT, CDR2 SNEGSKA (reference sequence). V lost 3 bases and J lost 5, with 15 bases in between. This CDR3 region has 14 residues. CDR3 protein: CSASGRAGEDTQYF. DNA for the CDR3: TGCAGTGCTAGCGGCAGGGCTGGGGAAGATACGCAGTATTTT.

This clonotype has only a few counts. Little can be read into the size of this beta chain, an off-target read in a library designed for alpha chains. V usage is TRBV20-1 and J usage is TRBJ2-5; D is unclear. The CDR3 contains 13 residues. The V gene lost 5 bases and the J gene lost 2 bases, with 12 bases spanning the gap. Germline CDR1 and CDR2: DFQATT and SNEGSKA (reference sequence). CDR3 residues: CSALLKGQETQYF. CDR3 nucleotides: TGCAGTGCTTTGCTCAAAGGTCAAGAGACCCAGTACTTC.

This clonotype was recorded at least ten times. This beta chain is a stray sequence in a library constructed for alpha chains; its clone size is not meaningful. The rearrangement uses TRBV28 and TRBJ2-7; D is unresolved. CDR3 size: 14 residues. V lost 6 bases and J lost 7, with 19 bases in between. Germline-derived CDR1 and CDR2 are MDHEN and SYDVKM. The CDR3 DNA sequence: TGTGCCAGCAGCCGCTCACTGAACACCCTGGAGCAGTACTTC. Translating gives CASSRSLNTLEQYF.

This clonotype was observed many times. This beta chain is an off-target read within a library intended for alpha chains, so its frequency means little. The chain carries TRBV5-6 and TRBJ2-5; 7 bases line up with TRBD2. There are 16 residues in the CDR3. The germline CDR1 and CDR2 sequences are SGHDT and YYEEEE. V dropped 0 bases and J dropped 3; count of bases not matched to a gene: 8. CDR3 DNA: TGTGCCAGCAGCTTGGCGGGAGGAAAAACGAAAGAGACCCAGTACTTC. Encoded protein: CASSLAGGKTKETQYF.

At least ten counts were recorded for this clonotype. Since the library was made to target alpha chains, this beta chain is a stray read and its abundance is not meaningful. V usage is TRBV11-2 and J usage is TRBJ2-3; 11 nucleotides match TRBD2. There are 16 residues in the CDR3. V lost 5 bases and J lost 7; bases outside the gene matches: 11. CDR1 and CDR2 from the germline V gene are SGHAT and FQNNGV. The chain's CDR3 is CASSPIAGGYRYTQYF. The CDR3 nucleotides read TGTGCCAGCAGCCCCATAGCGGGGGGGTACCGCTATACGCAGTATTTT. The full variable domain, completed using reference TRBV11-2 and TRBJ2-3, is EAGVAQSPRYKIIEKRQSVAFWCNPISGHATLYWYQQILGQGPKLLIQFQNNGVVDDSQLPKDRFSAERLKGVDSTLKIQPAKLEDSAVYLCASSPIAGGYRYTQYFGPGTRLTVL.

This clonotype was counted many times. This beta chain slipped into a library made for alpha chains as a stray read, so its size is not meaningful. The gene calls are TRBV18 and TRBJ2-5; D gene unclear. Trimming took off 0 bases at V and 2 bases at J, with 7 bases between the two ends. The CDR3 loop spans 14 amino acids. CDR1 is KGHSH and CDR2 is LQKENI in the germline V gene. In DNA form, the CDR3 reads TGTGCCAGCTCACCACCGAAACCGCAAGAGACCCAGTACTTC. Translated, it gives CASSPPKPQETQYF.

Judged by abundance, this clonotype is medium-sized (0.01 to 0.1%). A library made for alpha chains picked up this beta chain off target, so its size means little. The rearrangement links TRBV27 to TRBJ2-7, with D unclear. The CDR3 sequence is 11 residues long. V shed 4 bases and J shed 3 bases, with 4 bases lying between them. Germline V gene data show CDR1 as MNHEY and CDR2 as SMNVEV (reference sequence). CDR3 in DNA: TGTGCCAGCAGTTCCGGCTACGAGCAGTACTTC. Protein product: CASSSGYEQYF.

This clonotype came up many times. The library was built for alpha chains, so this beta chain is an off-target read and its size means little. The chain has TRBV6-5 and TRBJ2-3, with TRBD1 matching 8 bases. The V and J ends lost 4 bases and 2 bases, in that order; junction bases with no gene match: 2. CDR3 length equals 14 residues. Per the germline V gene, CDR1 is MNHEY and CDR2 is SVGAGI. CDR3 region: CASSWDRSTDTQYF. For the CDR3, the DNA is TGTGCCAGCAGTTGGGACAGGTCCACAGATACGCAGTATTTT.

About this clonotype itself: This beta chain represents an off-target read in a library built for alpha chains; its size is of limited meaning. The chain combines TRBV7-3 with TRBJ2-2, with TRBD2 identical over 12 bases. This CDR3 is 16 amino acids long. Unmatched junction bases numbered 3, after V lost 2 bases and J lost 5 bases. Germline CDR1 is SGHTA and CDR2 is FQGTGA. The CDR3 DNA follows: TGTGCCAGCAGCTTACAAGGACTAGCGGGGACCGGGGAGCTGTTTTTT. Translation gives CASSLQGLAGTGELFF.

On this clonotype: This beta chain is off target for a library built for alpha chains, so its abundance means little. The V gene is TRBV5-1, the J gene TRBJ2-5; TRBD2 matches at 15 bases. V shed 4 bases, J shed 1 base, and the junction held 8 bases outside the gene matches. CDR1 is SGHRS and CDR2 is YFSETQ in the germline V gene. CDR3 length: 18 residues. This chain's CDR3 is CASSPGTSGGRPQETQYF. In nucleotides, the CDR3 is TGCGCCAGCAGCCCCGGGACTAGCGGGGGGCGACCCCAAGAGACCCAGTACTTC.

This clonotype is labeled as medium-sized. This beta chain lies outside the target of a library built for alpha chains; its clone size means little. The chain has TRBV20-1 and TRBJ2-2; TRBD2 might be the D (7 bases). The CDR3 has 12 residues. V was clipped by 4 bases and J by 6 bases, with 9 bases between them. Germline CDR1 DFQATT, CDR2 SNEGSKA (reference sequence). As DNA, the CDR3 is TGCAGTGCTAAGGGGGGGCCCGGGGAGCTGTTTTTT. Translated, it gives CSAKGGPGELFF.

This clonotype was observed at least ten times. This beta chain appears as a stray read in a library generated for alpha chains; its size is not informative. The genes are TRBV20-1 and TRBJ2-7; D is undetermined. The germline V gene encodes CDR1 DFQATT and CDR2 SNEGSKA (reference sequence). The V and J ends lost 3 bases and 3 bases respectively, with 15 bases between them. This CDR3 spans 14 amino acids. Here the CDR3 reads CSASYRTTLYEQYF. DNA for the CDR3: TGCAGTGCTAGTTACAGAACGACGCTCTACGAGCAGTACTTC.

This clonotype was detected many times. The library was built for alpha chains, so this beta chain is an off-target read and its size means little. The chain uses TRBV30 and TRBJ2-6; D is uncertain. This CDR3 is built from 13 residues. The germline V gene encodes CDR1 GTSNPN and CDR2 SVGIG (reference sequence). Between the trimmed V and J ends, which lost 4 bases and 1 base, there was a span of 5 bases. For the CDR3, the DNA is TGTGCCTGGACAACGTCTGGGGCCAACGTCCTGACTTTC. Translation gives CAWTTSGANVLTF.

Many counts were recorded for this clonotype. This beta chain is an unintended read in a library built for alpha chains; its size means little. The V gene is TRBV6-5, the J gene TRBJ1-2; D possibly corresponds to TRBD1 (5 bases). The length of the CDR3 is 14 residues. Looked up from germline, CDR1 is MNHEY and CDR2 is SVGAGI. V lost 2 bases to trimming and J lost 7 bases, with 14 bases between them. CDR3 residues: CASSYTGRTAGYTF. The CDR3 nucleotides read TGTGCCAGCAGTTACACAGGCCGGACTGCTGGCTACACCTTC.